Given below is one TCR beta chain in context. Looked up from germline, CDR1 is SQVTM and CDR2 is ANQGSEA. The CDR3 extends over 14 amino acids. Trimming took 5 bases from V and 3 from J, leaving 16 bases between them. This sample is part of a study of blood T cell repertoires in COVID-19. Across the study: Acute-phase and convalescent COVID-19 samples originated in the United States, Italy and Spain. Sample material is recorded as cDNA or gDNA derived from T cells, B-cell-depleted T cells, or PBMCs.

Original processing methods: It was from reference gene primer amplification that nucleated cell counts were estimated. TCRdb keeps only in-frame clones here, not all; method: immunoSEQ multiplex PCR. That table supplies the V and J calls and clone size; D and trimming were determined from the DNA. The table has just under 90,000 clones, about 91% seen once. This TCR came from a man aged 55 to 70 with acute or convalescent COVID-19. The rearrangement links TRBV29-1 to TRBJ1-1; D is undetermined. The sequenced material came from peripheral blood. The CDR3 DNA is TGCAGCGTTTCTCAGTCTGGTCTGGACACTGAAGCTTTCTTT. This sequence encodes CSVSQSGLDTEAFF.